These 29 T cell receptor beta chains came from one sample sequenced in a study of blood T cell repertoires in COVID-19. This table comes from immunoSEQ multiplex PCR, and its TCRdb copy is limited to in-frame clones, with some not included. This table has tens of thousands of clones, roughly 76% appearing once. The source material was peripheral blood. These TCRs come from a man at least 80 years old with COVID-19, enrolled during active disease.

This chain uses TRBV2 with TRBJ2-7, with TRBD2 as a possible D gene (7 bases). V lost 7 bases to trimming and J lost 0 bases, with 19 bases between them. CDR1 and CDR2 (germline): SNHLY, FYNNEI. The CDR3 has 16 residues. CDR3: CASTQSGRGYSYEQYF. The DNA for the CDR3 is TGTGCCAGCACCCAGTCGGGGAGGGGGTACTCCTACGAGCAGTACTTC.

The rearrangement uses TRBV5-5 and TRBJ2-7, with 11 positions matching TRBD2. The CDR3 sequence is 14 residues long. Germline values: CDR1 SGHKS, CDR2 YYEKEE (reference sequence). The trim removed 1 base at V and 6 bases at J, leaving 3 bases unmatched. Here the CDR3 reads CASSLPLAGGEQYF. For the CDR3, the DNA is TGTGCCAGCAGCTTGCCTCTAGCGGGAGGCGAGCAGTACTTC.

The chain has TRBV27 and TRBJ2-1; D perhaps matches TRBD1 (5 bases). The CDR3 contains 14 residues. Germline V gene sequence: CDR1 MNHEY, CDR2 SMNVEV (reference sequence). The ends were cut back, 4 bases at V and 2 bases at J, with 9 bases in the middle. The chain's CDR3 is CASSYQTAYNEQFF. CDR3 nucleotide sequence: TGTGCCAGCAGTTATCAGACAGCCTACAATGAGCAGTTCTTC.

The chain combines TRBV20-1 with TRBJ2-7; the D gene is possibly TRBD1 (6 bases). The CDR3 spans 13 residues. CDR1 is DFQATT, CDR2 SNEGSKA, per germline (reference sequence). The V gene lost 3 bases and the J gene lost 2 bases, with 11 bases spanning the gap. CDR3 residues: CSASRPGAYEQYF. The CDR3 region has the DNA TGCAGTGCTAGTAGACCAGGGGCCTACGAGCAGTACTTC.

This clone has just one count. The chain joins TRBV7-2 to TRBJ1-6, with 8 bases aligning to TRBD1. V lost 5 bases, J lost 10 bases, and 7 bases stayed unmatched. The CDR3 runs to 14 residues. The germline V gene has CDR1 SGHTA and CDR2 FQGNSA. The CDR3 reads CASSARTGMSPLHF. In nucleotides, the CDR3 is TGTGCCAGCAGCGCCAGGACAGGGATGTCACCCCTCCACTTT.

The chain combines TRBV20-1 with TRBJ1-4, with 7 bases aligning to TRBD1. The CDR3 extends over 14 amino acids. CDR1 DFQATT and CDR2 SNEGSKA come from the germline V gene (reference sequence). The V gene end was trimmed by 3 bases and the J gene end by 8 bases; junction bases not matched to a gene: 9. The CDR3 DNA follows: TGCAGTGCTAGTGGGGACAGTGAAGGCGAAAAACTGTTTTTT. Its protein product is CSASGDSEGEKLFF.

This clone was recorded once. This sample includes further DNA sequences coding for the same CDR3. The rearrangement uses TRBV27 and TRBJ1-2; 11 nucleotides match TRBD1. This CDR3 contains 16 residues. Germline CDR1 is MNHEY and CDR2 is SMNVEV (reference sequence). V trimming: 5 bases; J trimming: 0 bases; junction bases outside the gene matches: 5. The CDR3 reads CASSLGTGGANYGYTF. CDR3 nucleotides: TGTGCCAGCAGTCTCGGGACAGGGGGTGCTAACTATGGCTACACCTTC.

The chain joins TRBV30 to TRBJ2-7, with TRBD1 matching 11 bases. The CDR3 contains 16 residues. Germline assignment: CDR1 GTSNPN and CDR2 SVGIG (reference sequence). Trimming removed 1 base from V and 9 bases from J; junction bases left unmatched: 14. The CDR3 DNA reads TGTGCCTGGAGTGCGAATAGACCTGGGACAGGGGGAGCGCAGTACTTC. It codes for CAWSANRPGTGGAQYF.

The chain carries TRBV18 and TRBJ2-7; 8 bases match TRBD1. This CDR3 spans 15 amino acids. V was pared by 2 bases and J by 5 bases, with 8 bases of the junction left unmatched. Germline V gene sequence: CDR1 KGHSH, CDR2 LQKENI. The DNA for the CDR3 is TGTGCCAGCTCACCAGACAGGGGCCCTCGGAACGAGCAGTACTTC. It specifies CASSPDRGPRNEQYF.

This clone has more than one count but fewer than ten. The gene calls are TRBV6-6 and TRBJ2-5, with 7 bases matching TRBD2. The CDR3 totals 12 residues. Losses at the gene ends were 9 bases for V and 5 bases for J; bases not matched to a gene: 6. Germline V CDR1 and CDR2: MNHNY, SVGAGI (reference sequence). CDR3 nucleotide sequence: TGTGCCAGTCGGCAGGGAGGGGAGACCCAGTACTTC. Protein: CASRQGGETQYF.

This clone came up once. The CDR3 coding sequence is TGTGCCAGCTCACCAGTCTCAGGACACACAGATACGCAGTATTTT. Residues: CASSPVSGHTDTQYF. This sequence joins TRBV18 and TRBJ2-3, with D possibly being TRBD1 (5 bases). V lost 2 bases to trimming and J lost 2 bases, with 11 bases between them. The germline V gene encodes CDR1 KGHSH and CDR2 LQKENI. This CDR3 spans 15 amino acids.

This clone was seen a handful of times. This chain joins TRBV3-1 (or the pseudogene TRBV3-2) and TRBJ2-2, with 7 bases aligning to TRBD2. Germline V gene lookup returns CDR1 LGHDT and CDR2 YNNKEL (reference sequence). V gave up 3 bases and J gave up 2 bases; unmatched junction bases: 3. The CDR3 runs to 15 residues. CDR3 protein: CASSQGGRNTGELFF. CDR3 nucleotide sequence: TGTGCCAGCAGCCAGGGCGGGAGAAACACCGGGGAGCTGTTTTTT.

The CDR3 nucleotides read TGTGCCAGCAGTGACCCTCTGGGTAGCGGGAGGACCGGGGAGCTGTTTTTT. Protein: CASSDPLGSGRTGELFF. The chain couples TRBV25-1 to TRBJ2-2; 10 bases fit TRBD2. This CDR3 spans 17 amino acids. From germline, CDR1 is MGHDK and CDR2 SYGVNS. After removal of 3 bases from V and 5 bases from J, the junction contained 9 bases not matched to a gene.

This chain links TRBV19 with TRBJ2-3; 11 bases are a match to TRBD2. The V segment lost 5 bases and the J segment 0 bases; nucleotides outside the gene matches: 4. Germline V CDR1 and CDR2: LNHDA, SQIVND (reference sequence). There are 16 residues in the CDR3. As DNA, the CDR3 is TGTGCCAGTAGTCTTGGGACTAGCGGTAGCACAGATACGCAGTATTTT. Amino acids: CASSLGTSGSTDTQYF.

The rearrangement uses TRBV5-1 and TRBJ2-7; 9 bases are shared with TRBD1. With 3 bases clipped from V and 7 bases from J, the junction kept 5 bases outside the gene matches. There are 13 residues in the CDR3. Per the germline V gene, CDR1 is SGHRS and CDR2 is YFSETQ. This CDR3 reads CASSWGDRAEQYF. Here the CDR3 DNA reads TGCGCCAGCAGCTGGGGGGACAGGGCTGAGCAGTACTTC.

The chain carries TRBV5-5 and TRBJ2-3; 12 nucleotides match TRBD2. Germline CDR1 reads SGHKS; CDR2 reads YYEKEE (reference sequence). The CDR3 has 16 amino acids. Losses at the gene ends were 3 bases for V and 2 bases for J; bases not matched to a gene: 4. CDR3 protein: CASSSGLAGSTDTQYF. The CDR3 nucleotides are TGTGCCAGCAGCTCGGGACTAGCGGGCTCCACAGATACGCAGTATTTT.

This chain joins TRBV3-1 (or the pseudogene TRBV3-2) and TRBJ1-2, with D maybe TRBD1 (6 bases). The germline V gene encodes CDR1 LGHDT and CDR2 YNNKEL (reference sequence). V gave up 0 bases and J gave up 4 bases, with 15 bases separating them. This CDR3 has 16 residues. The CDR3 spells CASSQDRRGQTYGYTF. The CDR3 DNA reads TGTGCCAGCAGCCAAGATCGAAGAGGACAGACCTATGGCTACACCTTC.

This clone came up a few times. V and J are TRBV19 and TRBJ1-4, with D tentatively TRBD1 (5 bases). The V gene's germline CDR1 is LNHDA and CDR2 SQIVND (reference sequence). Deletions cut 6 bases from V and 11 bases from J, with 13 bases between. The CDR3 is 12 amino acids. The CDR3 bases are TGTGCCAGTAGCTCCAGGGTTAGCAAACTGTTTTTT. This translates into CASSSRVSKLFF.

This clone was counted at least ten times. This chain joins TRBV7-9 and TRBJ1-1, with 10 positions matching TRBD1. The CDR3 consists of 17 residues. The germline CDR1 and CDR2 sequences are SEHNR and FQNEAQ (reference sequence). The V segment lost 3 bases and the J segment 5 bases; nucleotides outside the gene matches: 12. The chain's CDR3 is CASSFSWTRQGATEAFF. CDR3 sequence (DNA): TGTGCCAGCAGCTTCAGTTGGACCCGACAGGGGGCAACTGAAGCTTTCTTT. The entire variable domain, with the rest obtained from reference TRBV7-9 and TRBJ1-1, is as follows: DTGVSQNPRHKITKRGQNVTFRCDPISEHNRLYWYRQTLGQGPEFLTYFQNEAQLEKSRLLSDRFSAERPKGSFSTLEIQRTEQGDSAMYLCASSFSWTRQGATEAFFGQGTRLTVV.

The chain combines TRBV2 with TRBJ1-2; D remains ambiguous. Per germline, CDR1 SNHLY and CDR2 FYNNEI. V shed 3 bases and J shed 2 bases, with 10 bases lying between them. The CDR3 sequence is 14 residues long. The CDR3 coding sequence is TGTGCCAGCAGTGACGGCTCAGGAAACTATGGCTACACCTTC. Its translation: CASSDGSGNYGYTF.

The gene calls are TRBV18 and TRBJ1-4; 10 bases line up with TRBD1. Trimming removed 4 bases from V and 7 bases from J; junction bases left unmatched: 6. This CDR3 contains 15 residues. In germline, CDR1 is KGHSH, CDR2 LQKENI. For the CDR3, the DNA is TGTGCCAGCTCACTTTCGGGACAGGGGAGTGAAAAACTGTTTTTT. Protein sequence: CASSLSGQGSEKLFF.

The chain is built from TRBV4-3 and TRBJ1-6; no definite D call. The CDR3 consists of 15 residues. The V end lost 1 base, the J end lost 7 bases, and 11 bases lay between the germline ends. CDR1 is LGHNA, CDR2 YSLEER, per germline. CDR3 bases: TGCGCCAGCAGCCAAGGGTTAGGGAGGAATTCACCCCTCCACTTT. This encodes CASSQGLGRNSPLHF.

The chain uses TRBV5-1 and TRBJ1-2; 9 positions match TRBD1. CDR1 and CDR2 from the germline V gene are SGHRS and YFSETQ. With 4 bases clipped from V and 1 base from J, the junction kept 5 bases outside the gene matches. CDR3 length equals 15 residues. The CDR3 DNA reads as TGCGCCAGCAGCCCATGGACAGGGGATAACTATGGCTACACCTTC. Translated, it gives CASSPWTGDNYGYTF.

V is TRBV6-6 and J is TRBJ2-3; 12 positions match TRBD2. Losses at the gene ends were 5 bases for V and 1 base for J; bases not matched to a gene: 4. Germline V gene data show CDR1 as MNHNY and CDR2 as SVGAGI (reference sequence). The CDR3 has 16 residues. CDR3 loop: CASSLRTSGGTDTQYF. For the CDR3, the DNA is TGTGCCAGCAGTCTCCGGACTAGCGGGGGCACAGATACGCAGTATTTT.

The rearrangement uses TRBV30 and TRBJ2-1; perhaps TRBD1 as D (5 bases). CDR3 length: 11 residues. Germline V gene data show CDR1 as GTSNPN and CDR2 as SVGIG (reference sequence). V was trimmed by 5 bases and J by 3 bases, leaving 5 bases between them. CDR3 residues: CAWDSYNEQFF. In DNA form, the CDR3 reads TGTGCCTGGGACAGCTACAATGAGCAGTTCTTC.

This clone was recorded once. The chain recombines TRBV30 with TRBJ2-6; no definite D call. CDR1 and CDR2 (germline): GTSNPN, SVGIG (reference sequence). The CDR3 has 15 residues. Trimming removed 0 bases at V and 1 base at J, with 7 bases between. The DNA for the CDR3 is TGTGCCTGGAGTGTACCGGTTTCTGGGGCCAACGTCCTGACTTTC. Translating gives CAWSVPVSGANVLTF.

The DNA for the CDR3 is TGCGCCAGCAGCCAATACATGAACACTGAAGCTTTCTTT. This encodes CASSQYMNTEAFF. The V call is TRBV4-3, the J call TRBJ1-1; no firm D call. The CDR3 loop spans 13 amino acids. Germline V gene lookup returns CDR1 LGHNA and CDR2 YSLEER. Trimming took 2 bases from V and 0 from J, leaving 4 bases between them.

The chain has TRBV3-1 (or the pseudogene TRBV3-2) and TRBJ1-2; 9 nucleotides match TRBD1. The germline gives CDR1 LGHDT, CDR2 YNNKEL (reference sequence). This CDR3 is 15 amino acids long. After removal of 5 bases from V and 4 bases from J, the junction contained 8 bases not matched to a gene. The CDR3 protein is CASSFTGGVSYGYTF. The CDR3 bases are TGTGCCAGCAGCTTTACAGGGGGCGTAAGCTATGGCTACACCTTC.

V is TRBV6-6 and J is TRBJ1-6; D is perhaps TRBD1 (6 bases). Trimming removed 6 bases from V and 7 bases from J, with 13 bases in between. Germline V gene lookup returns CDR1 MNHNY and CDR2 SVGAGI (reference sequence). The CDR3 runs to 14 residues. The CDR3 DNA reads TGTGCCAGCAGGATGGACAGTAACAATTCACCCCTCCACTTT. It encodes CASRMDSNNSPLHF.